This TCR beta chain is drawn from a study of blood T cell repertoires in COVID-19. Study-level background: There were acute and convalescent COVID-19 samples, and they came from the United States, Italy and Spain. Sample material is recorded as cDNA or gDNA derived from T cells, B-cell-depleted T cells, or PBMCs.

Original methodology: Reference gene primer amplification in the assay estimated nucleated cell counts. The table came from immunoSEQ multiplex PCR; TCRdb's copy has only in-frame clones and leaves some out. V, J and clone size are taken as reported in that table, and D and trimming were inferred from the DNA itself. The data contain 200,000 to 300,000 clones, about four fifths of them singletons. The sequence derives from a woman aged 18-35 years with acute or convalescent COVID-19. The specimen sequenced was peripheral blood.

This CDR3 reads CASSFRVSLSSYEQYF. The CDR3 DNA reads TGTGCCAGCAGTTTTCGAGTGTCCCTTTCCTCCTACGAGCAGTACTTC. This chain connects TRBV6-2 or TRBV6-3 to TRBJ2-7; D call uncertain. From germline, CDR1 is MNHEY and CDR2 SVGEGT. The CDR3 length is 16 residues. V dropped 4 bases and J dropped 0 bases, with 16 bases sitting between them.